The following is a T cell receptor beta chain sequence with its context. The target antigen is unknown. Germline loops: CDR1 LNHNV, CDR2 YYDKDF (reference sequence). The CDR3 consists of 16 residues. Trimming took off 0 bases at V and 2 bases at J, with 14 bases between the two ends. Noted treatment: roughly ten-day PBMC culture with coronavirus spike peptide pools or control peptides (ViraFEST assay). The authors swapped half the medium for fresh IL-2 medium on days 3 and 7. The Oncomine TCR Beta short-read assay sequenced DNA from cultured CD4+ T cells. Cultures of CD4+ T cells served as the source for extracting genomic DNA. Each CDR3 protein is one row after TCRdb ran MiXCR on the PCR reads. The sample records about 15,000 distinct CDR3 sequences, approximately 49% being singletons. The data are from a study of vaccination and CD4 T cells after COVID-19. At the level of the study: Participants received two doses of either BNT162b2 or mRNA-1273 vaccine.

This receptor was taken from a human donor who had recovered from COVID-19. Sequencing used CD4+ T cells from blood, cultured in vitro, obtained before SARS-CoV-2 vaccination. The rearrangement links TRBV15 to TRBJ2-7; no firm D call. CDR3 coding DNA: TGTGCCACCAGCAGAGATTTGGTAGTCTCAGCCTACGAGCAGTACTTC. Translated, it gives CATSRDLVVSAYEQYF.